The source of this TCR beta chain is a study of cytomegalovirus exposure and HLA in healthy donors. Study results and limitations: A classifier reportedly called cytomegalovirus status with high sensitivity and specificity. Accurate predictions that matched the HLA-A and HLA-B alleles of most subjects were reportedly made from TCR beta sequences. Highest at DRB1 and lowest at HLA-C, TCR association rates differed among HLA loci in a later analysis. Immune exposure was documented only through CMV serostatus.

Researchers ran the PCR with 60 Vbeta and 13 Jbeta primers. Sequenced by immunoSEQ multiplex PCR; TCRdb stores in-frame clones only, minus some. The sample holds some 120,000 clones, roughly 82% seen once. This clone is a singleton in its sample. Its antigen is still unknown. With V trimmed by 5 bases and J by 4 bases, 8 bases remained unmatched. The germline CDR1 and CDR2 sequences are SGHTA and FQGNSA. The CDR3 loop spans 15 amino acids. This sequence joins TRBV7-2 and TRBJ2-3; the match to TRBD2 covers 8 bases. This sequence originates from a male donor in good health and CMV-seropositive. Sequences were obtained from PBMCs. The CDR3: CASSEGGRFSDTQYF. As DNA, the CDR3 is TGTGCCAGCAGCGAGGGCGGGAGGTTTTCAGATACGCAGTATTTT.